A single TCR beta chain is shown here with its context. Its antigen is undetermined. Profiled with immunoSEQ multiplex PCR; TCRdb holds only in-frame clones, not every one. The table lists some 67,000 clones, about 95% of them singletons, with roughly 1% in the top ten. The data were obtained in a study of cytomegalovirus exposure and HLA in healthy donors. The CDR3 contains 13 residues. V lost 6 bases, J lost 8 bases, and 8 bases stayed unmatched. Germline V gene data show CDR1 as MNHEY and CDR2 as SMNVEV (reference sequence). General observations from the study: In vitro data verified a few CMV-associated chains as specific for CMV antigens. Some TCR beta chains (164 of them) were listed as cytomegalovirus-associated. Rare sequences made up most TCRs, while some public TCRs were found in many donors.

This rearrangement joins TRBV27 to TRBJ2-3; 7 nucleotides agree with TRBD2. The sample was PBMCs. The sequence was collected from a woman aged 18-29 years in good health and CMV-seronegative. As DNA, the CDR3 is TGTGCCAGCAGCCTAACAGCGGGGTCTACGCAGTATTTT. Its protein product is CASSLTAGSTQYF.